One and the same sample provided the 30 T cell receptor beta chains below, sequenced in a study of cytomegalovirus exposure and HLA in healthy donors. PCR primers comprised 60 Vbeta and 13 Jbeta primers. Generated by immunoSEQ multiplex PCR, the TCRdb table keeps only in-frame clones and is missing some. The sample contains more than 150,000 clones, roughly 85% of which appear only once. Sequencing input: PBMCs. These receptors were taken from a woman between 18 and 30 years old in good health and CMV-seronegative.

The rearrangement links TRBV6-6 to TRBJ2-3; TRBD1 matches at 11 bases. The junction had 1 base not matched to a gene; V was cut back by 2 bases and J by 3 bases. This CDR3 contains 15 residues. Per the germline V gene, CDR1 is MNHNY and CDR2 is SVGAGI (reference sequence). CDR3 residues: CASSYGTGGTDTQYF. CDR3 nucleotide sequence: TGTGCCAGCAGTTACGGGACAGGGGGAACAGATACGCAGTATTTT.

As regards this clone: The junction shows a germline mismatch at one end, possibly a read error. This rearrangement joins TRBV6-4 to TRBJ2-2; D uncertain. Germline V gives CDR1 MRHNA, CDR2 SNTAGT. CDR3 size: 12 residues. The CDR3 nucleotides are TGTGCCGGCAGGAGTAGAGGCGGGGAGCTGTTTTTT. Its translation is CAGRSRGGELFF.

The chain is built from TRBV5-1 and TRBJ2-5; 7 nucleotides match TRBD1. With 3 bases clipped from V and 0 bases from J, the junction kept 8 bases outside the gene matches. CDR1 and CDR2 (germline): SGHRS, YFSETQ. The CDR3 has 16 amino acids. For the CDR3, the DNA is TGCGCCAGCAGCTGGGGACAGAGCCTGTACCAAGAGACCCAGTACTTC. Encoded protein: CASSWGQSLYQETQYF.

The chain uses TRBV2 and TRBJ1-6; 11 bases are shared with TRBD1. Trimming at V came to 4 bases and at J to 9 bases, leaving 5 bases not matched to a gene. Per germline, CDR1 SNHLY and CDR2 FYNNEI. This CDR3 has 15 amino acids. In nucleotides, the CDR3 is TGTGCCAGCAGTGGACTCGGGACAGGGGGTTCACCCCTCCACTTT. It codes for CASSGLGTGGSPLHF.

This clone was picked up one time. The chain has TRBV29-1 and TRBJ1-1; 8 bases fit TRBD1. The junction had 3 bases not matched to a gene; V was cut back by 6 bases and J by 3 bases. Germline-derived CDR1 and CDR2 are SQVTM and ANQGSEA. This CDR3 is 12 amino acids long. CDR3 in amino acids: CSVWTGYTEAFF. The CDR3 DNA follows: TGCAGCGTGTGGACAGGGTACACTGAAGCTTTCTTT. Full variable domain (outside the CDR3, taken from reference TRBV29-1 and TRBJ1-1): SAVISQKPSRDICQRGTSLTIQCQVDSQVTMMFWYRQQPGQSLTLIATANQGSEATYESGFVIDKFPISRPNLTFSTLTVSNMSPEDSSIYLCSVWTGYTEAFFGQGTRLTVV.

This clone showed up just once. The rearrangement links TRBV28 to TRBJ1-2; D is perhaps TRBD1 (5 bases). The CDR3 is 13 residues long. The germline V gene has CDR1 MDHEN and CDR2 SYDVKM. Trimming took off 3 bases at V and 7 bases at J, with 12 bases between the two ends. The CDR3 loop is CASSFRGFSGYTF. The CDR3 coding sequence is TGTGCCAGCAGTTTCCGGGGGTTTAGTGGCTACACCTTC.

The chain recombines TRBV7-9 with TRBJ2-7; D might be TRBD1 (6 bases). The CDR3 has 14 residues. The germline V gene encodes CDR1 SEHNR and CDR2 FQNEAQ (reference sequence). V was cut by 5 bases and J by 4 bases, with 15 bases left in between. The CDR3 loop is CASSRDIGSYEQYF. The CDR3 bases are TGTGCCAGCAGCAGGGACATCGGAAGTTACGAGCAGTACTTC.

This clone was counted once. Distinct nucleotide sequences in the sample also encode this CDR3. The chain links TRBV28 to TRBJ1-3; perhaps TRBD1 as D (5 bases). V was trimmed by 6 bases and J by 3 bases, leaving 12 bases between them. CDR3 length: 14 amino acids. Germline CDR1 MDHEN, CDR2 SYDVKM. CDR3 in amino acids: CASRGRGLGNTIYF. The CDR3 DNA reads TGTGCCAGCAGGGGAAGGGGACTTGGAAACACCATATATTTT.

This clone was observed once. The J gene is TRBJ2-1, the V gene TRBV5-1; D possibly corresponds to TRBD2 (6 bases). Trimming left V 5 bases short and J 1 base short, with 13 bases between. CDR1 is SGHRS and CDR2 is YFSETQ in the germline V gene. This CDR3 contains 15 residues. The CDR3 protein is CASSPVGGSYNEQFF. The CDR3 bases are TGCGCCAGCAGTCCGGTGGGAGGATCCTACAATGAGCAGTTCTTC.

The V and J genes are TRBV20-1 and TRBJ1-1, with D maybe TRBD1 (5 bases). With 5 bases removed from V and 11 bases from J, the gap between germline ends came to 15 bases. CDR1 and CDR2 (germline): DFQATT, SNEGSKA (reference sequence). The CDR3 length is 11 residues. As DNA, the CDR3 is TGCAGTGCTTCTGGGGCTCTTGAGGCTTTCTTT. It specifies CSASGALEAFF.

The chain couples TRBV28 to TRBJ2-5; a possible D gene is TRBD2 (5 bases). The DNA end favors TRBJ2-7, so the J call may be wrong. The CDR3 runs to 13 residues. CDR1 and CDR2 (germline): MDHEN, SYDVKM. As DNA, the CDR3 is TGTGCCAGCAGTTCCTGGAGGAGGCCCGAGCAGTACTTC. It encodes CASSSWRRPEQYF.

The chain recombines TRBV6-1 with TRBJ1-5; TRBD1 aligns across 10 bases. V gave up 6 bases and J gave up 7 bases; unmatched junction bases: 6. CDR1 is MNHNS and CDR2 is SASEGT in the germline V gene. This CDR3 is 14 amino acids long. DNA of the CDR3: TGTGCCAGCAGATCGACAGGGGGCGGACAGCCCCAGCATTTT. This translates into CASRSTGGGQPQHF.

Of note for this clone: The junction departs from germline at one end; a sequencing error may be responsible. V and J are TRBV6-5 and TRBJ2-4; 12 positions agree with TRBD2. The CDR3 is 15 amino acids. Germline values: CDR1 MNHEY, CDR2 SVGAGI. In DNA form, the CDR3 reads TGTGCCAGCAGTTACACTAGCGGGGGGAAAAACGTTCAGTACTTC. It yields the protein CASSYTSGGKNVQYF.

This clone was seen only once. This sequence joins TRBV5-1 and TRBJ2-7; 9 bases map to TRBD1. After removal of 0 bases from V and 2 bases from J, the junction contained 3 bases not matched to a gene. This CDR3 comprises 15 residues. In germline, CDR1 is SGHRS, CDR2 YFSETQ. The CDR3 coding sequence is TGCGCCAGCAGCTTGGCAGGACAGGGGACCTACGAGCAGTACTTC. Protein sequence: CASSLAGQGTYEQYF.

This rearrangement joins TRBV6-5 to TRBJ1-5; D is perhaps TRBD1 (6 bases). CDR1 and CDR2 from the germline V gene are MNHEY and SVGAGI. The CDR3 covers 14 residues. Trimming took 0 bases from V and 4 from J, leaving 7 bases between them. CDR3 residues: CASSYSGQNQPQHF. The CDR3 DNA reads TGTGCCAGCAGTTACTCCGGACAGAATCAGCCCCAGCATTTT.

The V call is TRBV7-6, the J call TRBJ2-7, with D possibly matching TRBD2 (5 bases). This CDR3 region has 14 residues. Germline loops: CDR1 SGHVS, CDR2 FNYEAQ. V lost 0 bases and J 0 bases, leaving 6 bases between the germline ends. CDR3 residues: CASSLAGSSYEQYF. The CDR3, as DNA: TGTGCCAGCAGCTTAGCAGGGAGCTCCTACGAGCAGTACTTC. The entire variable domain, with the rest obtained from reference TRBV7-6 and TRBJ2-7, is as follows: GAGVSQSPRYKVTKRGQDVALRCDPISGHVSLYWYRQALGQGPEFLTYFNYEAQQDKSGLPNDRFSAERPEGSISTLTIQRTEQRDSAMYRCASSLAGSSYEQYFGPGTRLTVT.

The CDR3 nucleotides are TGTGCCACCAGGACAGTAGAGGACACTGAAGCTTTCTTT. Protein sequence: CATRTVEDTEAFF. V usage is TRBV10-3 and J usage is TRBJ1-1; D possibly corresponds to TRBD1 (6 bases). Germline V gives CDR1 ENHRY, CDR2 SYGVKD. V was cut by 10 bases and J by 3 bases, with 15 bases left in between. The CDR3 has 13 amino acids.

The gene calls are TRBV6-1 and TRBJ2-7; 8 positions match TRBD2. The V segment lost 7 bases and the J segment 2 bases; nucleotides outside the gene matches: 7. The CDR3 has 14 residues. Germline loops: CDR1 MNHNS, CDR2 SASEGT. The CDR3 is CASTILAEPYEQYF. The CDR3 nucleotides are TGTGCCAGCACCATACTAGCGGAACCCTACGAGCAGTACTTC.

The CDR3 coding sequence is TGTGCCAGCAGCTTGAGCCCGGGACAGGGAAACTATGGCTACACCTTC. Translation gives CASSLSPGQGNYGYTF. The V call is TRBV7-2, the J call TRBJ1-2; 9 bases align to TRBD1. This CDR3 has 16 amino acids. V dropped 3 bases and J dropped 2; count of bases not matched to a gene: 7. Germline V gene sequence: CDR1 SGHTA, CDR2 FQGNSA.

The chain recombines TRBV25-1 with TRBJ2-7; 8 bases are shared with TRBD1. CDR3 size: 15 residues. J was trimmed by 2 bases and V by 2 bases; bases with no gene match: 5. Germline V gene data show CDR1 as MGHDK and CDR2 as SYGVNS. The CDR3 sequence: CASSEGTGGTYEQYF. Here the CDR3 DNA reads TGTGCCAGCAGTGAAGGGACAGGAGGAACCTACGAGCAGTACTTC.

Here the CDR3 DNA reads TGTGCCAGCACCATAGATTATAACTATGGCTACACCTTC. It translates to CASTIDYNYGYTF. The chain links TRBV7-9 to TRBJ1-2, with D uncertain. The CDR3 length is 13 residues. The germline V and J ends were trimmed by 7 bases and 1 base, with 10 bases remaining between them. CDR1 and CDR2 from the germline V gene are SEHNR and FQNEAQ (reference sequence).

This chain joins TRBV28 and TRBJ1-5; 8 bases align to TRBD1. With 5 bases clipped from V and 11 bases from J, the junction kept 17 bases outside the gene matches. The CDR3 is 16 residues long. The germline CDR1 and CDR2 sequences are MDHEN and SYDVKM. The CDR3 spells CASSLISGGPWGAQHF. As DNA, the CDR3 is TGTGCCAGCAGTCTAATATCAGGGGGCCCGTGGGGGGCCCAGCATTTT.

The gene calls are TRBV5-8 and TRBJ1-2; 7 bases are shared with TRBD1. CDR3 size: 14 residues. Germline loops: CDR1 SGHTS, CDR2 YDEGEE. The V gene end was trimmed by 5 bases and the J gene end by 6 bases; junction bases not matched to a gene: 10. The CDR3 DNA reads as TGTGCCAGCAGTCAGACAGGGTATACTAATGGCTACACCTTC. Protein sequence: CASSQTGYTNGYTF.

The J gene is TRBJ2-3, the V gene TRBV7-8, with a possible D match to TRBD1 (5 bases). Germline V gives CDR1 SGHVS, CDR2 FQNEAQ. V dropped 6 bases and J dropped 0 bases, with 13 bases sitting between them. The CDR3 sequence is 15 residues long. The CDR3 spells CASRRQITSTDTQYF. The CDR3 DNA sequence: TGTGCCAGCAGGAGACAGATTACTAGCACAGATACGCAGTATTTT.

With respect to this clone: Other DNA sequences from this sample encode an identical CDR3 as well. The genes are TRBV30 and TRBJ1-2; no definite D call. The V end was cut by 3 bases, the J end by 8 bases, with 7 bases between. CDR3 length: 10 amino acids. Germline loops: CDR1 GTSNPN, CDR2 SVGIG (reference sequence). This chain's CDR3 is CAWRAGGYTF. The DNA of the CDR3 is TGTGCCTGGAGGGCGGGGGGCTACACCTTC.

CDR3 sequence (DNA): TGTGCCTGGAGTCTCTCTAGACTAGCGGGAGGGGGTGGCACAGATACGCAGTATTTT. Protein: CAWSLSRLAGGGGTDTQYF. V usage is TRBV30 and J usage is TRBJ2-3; 14 nucleotides line up with TRBD2. The CDR3 length is 19 residues. The V segment lost 2 bases and the J segment 1 base; nucleotides outside the gene matches: 11. The germline V gene has CDR1 GTSNPN and CDR2 SVGIG (reference sequence).

For the CDR3, the DNA is TGTGCCAGCAGTGGAGGGGGTGCGGTAGATACGCAGTATTTT. Translation gives CASSGGGAVDTQYF. The rearrangement uses TRBV6-1 and TRBJ2-3; tentative D call: TRBD1 (6 bases). The CDR3 extends over 14 amino acids. V lost 4 bases to trimming and J lost 5 bases, with 13 bases between them. Germline V gene lookup returns CDR1 MNHNS and CDR2 SASEGT.

The rearrangement uses TRBV2 and TRBJ2-7, with 7 bases aligning to TRBD1. J gave up 3 bases and V 6 bases, and 5 bases lay outside the gene matches. The CDR3 length is 13 residues. Germline CDR1 and CDR2: SNHLY and FYNNEI. CDR3 nucleotides: TGTGCCAGCAGGGGGACAGAATACTACGAGCAGTACTTC. It translates to CASRGTEYYEQYF.

The chain has TRBV6-5 and TRBJ1-4; D unresolved. The V gene's germline CDR1 is MNHEY and CDR2 SVGAGI. CDR3 length: 16 amino acids. Trimming took 0 bases from V and 1 from J, leaving 9 bases between them. The CDR3 sequence is CASSYSLRGTNEKLFF. Written as DNA, the CDR3 is TGTGCCAGCAGTTACTCGTTGCGAGGAACTAATGAAAAACTGTTTTTT.

The rearrangement uses TRBV7-2 and TRBJ2-3, with 8 bases aligning to TRBD1. The germline V gene encodes CDR1 SGHTA and CDR2 FQGNSA. The V gene end was trimmed by 5 bases and the J gene end by 5 bases; junction bases not matched to a gene: 6. The CDR3 is 14 residues long. The CDR3 is CASSGTGLEDTQYF. DNA of the CDR3: TGTGCCAGCAGCGGGACAGGCTTAGAAGATACGCAGTATTTT.